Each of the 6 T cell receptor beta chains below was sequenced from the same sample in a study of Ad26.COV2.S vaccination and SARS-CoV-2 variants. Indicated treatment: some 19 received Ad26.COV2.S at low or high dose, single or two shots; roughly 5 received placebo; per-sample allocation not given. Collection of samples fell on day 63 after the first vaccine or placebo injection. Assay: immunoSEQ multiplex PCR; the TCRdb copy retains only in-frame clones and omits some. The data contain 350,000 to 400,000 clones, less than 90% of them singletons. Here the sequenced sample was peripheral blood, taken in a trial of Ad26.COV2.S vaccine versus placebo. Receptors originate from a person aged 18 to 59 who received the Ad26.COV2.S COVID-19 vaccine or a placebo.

The CDR3 is CASSLFGWGPDTQYF. CDR3 nucleotide sequence: TGTGCCAGCAGCTTATTTGGTTGGGGGCCAGATACGCAGTATTTT. V is TRBV7-2 and J is TRBJ2-3; weak D call: TRBD1 (6 bases). V was trimmed by 2 bases and J by 4 bases, leaving 13 bases between them. The CDR3 extends over 15 amino acids. The germline V gene encodes CDR1 SGHTA and CDR2 FQGNSA.

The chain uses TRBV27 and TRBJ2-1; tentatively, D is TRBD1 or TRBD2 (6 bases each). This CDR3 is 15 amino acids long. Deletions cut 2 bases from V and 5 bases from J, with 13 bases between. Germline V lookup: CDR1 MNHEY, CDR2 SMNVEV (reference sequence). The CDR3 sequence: CASSLNRGRNNEQFF. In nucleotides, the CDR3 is TGTGCCAGCAGTTTAAATCGGGGGCGAAACAATGAGCAGTTCTTC.

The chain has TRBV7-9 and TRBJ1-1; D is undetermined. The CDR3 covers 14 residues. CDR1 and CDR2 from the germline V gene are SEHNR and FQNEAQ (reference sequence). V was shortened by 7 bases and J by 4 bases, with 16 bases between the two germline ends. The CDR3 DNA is TGTGCCAGCACAATCGGGGTTGACGGCACTGAAGCTTTCTTT. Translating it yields CASTIGVDGTEAFF.

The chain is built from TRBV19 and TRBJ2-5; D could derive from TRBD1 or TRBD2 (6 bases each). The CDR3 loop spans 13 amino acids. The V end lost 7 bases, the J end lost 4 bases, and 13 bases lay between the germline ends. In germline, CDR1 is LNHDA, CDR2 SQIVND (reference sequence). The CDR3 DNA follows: TGTGCCAGTACCGCGTCGGGGGCAGAGACCCAGTACTTC. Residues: CASTASGAETQYF.

The CDR3 here is CASSYPGQRIAEAFF. CDR3 bases: TGTGCCAGCAGTTATCCGGGACAGCGTATCGCTGAAGCTTTCTTT. The rearrangement links TRBV6-2 or TRBV6-3 to TRBJ1-1; TRBD1 matches 7 bases. V gave up 3 bases and J gave up 6 bases; unmatched junction bases: 10. The CDR3 extends over 15 amino acids. Germline CDR1 reads MNHEY; CDR2 reads SVGEGT.

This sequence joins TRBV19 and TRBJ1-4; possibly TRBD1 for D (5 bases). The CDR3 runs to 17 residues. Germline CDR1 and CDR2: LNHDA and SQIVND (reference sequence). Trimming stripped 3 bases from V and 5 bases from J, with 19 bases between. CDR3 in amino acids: CASSIPGLGRGNEKLFF. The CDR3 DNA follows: TGTGCCAGTAGTATCCCCGGACTTGGAAGGGGAAATGAAAAACTGTTTTTT.